The present entry profiles one TCR beta chain with its context. Antigen: not known. Other DNA variants within this sample encode the same CDR3. The entry originates in a study of cytomegalovirus exposure and HLA in healthy donors. CDR1 MRHNA and CDR2 SNTAGT come from the germline V gene. V was shortened by 4 bases and J by 4 bases, with 10 bases between the two germline ends. The CDR3 has 14 amino acids. Study-wide findings and caveats: Among CMV-associated TCR beta chains, most appeared HLA-restricted in a later analysis. Later analysis suggested links between common viral pathogens and several top significant clusters.

PCR primers comprised 60 Vbeta and 13 Jbeta primers. Some clones are missing from TCRdb's copy, which holds only in-frame ones; the method was immunoSEQ multiplex PCR. This table has fewer than 200,000 clones, approximately 78% appearing once. Material: PBMCs. The TCR was taken from a woman in her late teens or twenties in good health and CMV-seronegative. The rearrangement joins TRBV6-4 to TRBJ2-2; D is uncertain. CDR3 sequence (DNA): TGTGCCAGCAGTGCGTCAGGAAGCACCGGGGAGCTGTTTTTT. It specifies CASSASGSTGELFF.